The source of this TCR beta chain is a study of blood T cells in healthy people across ages. Staff drew approximately 9.1 milliliters of peripheral blood from each donor. Researchers isolated at least 7 million PBMCs per sample. Sample-barcoded 5' priming and a J-beta primer mix drove a second PCR of roughly 6 to 12 cycles. Via MiXCR, TCRdb re-called the 5' RACE reads, giving one row per CDR3 protein. The data contain approximately 1,700,000 distinct CDR3 sequences, approximately 39% of them singletons. This clonotype was detected ten times or more. The antigen remains undetermined. General observations from the study: Older individuals had lower TCR beta diversity per million T cells (the decline was roughly linear). Correlation between TCR beta diversity and naive T cell percentage was strong.

In germline, CDR1 is SQVTM, CDR2 ANQGSEA. The CDR3 runs to 13 residues. V dropped 4 bases and J dropped 0 bases, with 4 bases sitting between them. This TCR was sampled from a human donor in good health. This chain connects TRBV29-1 to TRBJ2-6, with unresolved D. Sequencing was performed on blood. The CDR3 reads CSVGSSGANVLTF. The CDR3 DNA sequence: TGCAGCGTTGGCAGCTCTGGGGCCAACGTCCTGACTTTC.